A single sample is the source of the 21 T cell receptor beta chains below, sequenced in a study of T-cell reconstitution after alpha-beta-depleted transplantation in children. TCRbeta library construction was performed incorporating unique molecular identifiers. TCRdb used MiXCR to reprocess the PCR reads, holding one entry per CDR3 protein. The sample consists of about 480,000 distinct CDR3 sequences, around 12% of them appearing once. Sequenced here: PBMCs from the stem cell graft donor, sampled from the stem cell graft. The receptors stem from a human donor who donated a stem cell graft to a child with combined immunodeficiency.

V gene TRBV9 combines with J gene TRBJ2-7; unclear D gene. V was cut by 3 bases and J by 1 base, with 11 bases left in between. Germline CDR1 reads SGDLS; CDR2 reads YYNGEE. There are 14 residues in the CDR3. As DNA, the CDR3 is TGTGCCAGCAGCGCCGGGTCGTTATCCTACGAGCAGTACTTC. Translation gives CASSAGSLSYEQYF.

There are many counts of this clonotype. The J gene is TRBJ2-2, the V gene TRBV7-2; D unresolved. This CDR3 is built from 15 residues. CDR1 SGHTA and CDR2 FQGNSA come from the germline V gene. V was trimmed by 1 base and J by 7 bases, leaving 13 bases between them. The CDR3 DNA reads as TGTGCCAGCAGCTTAGATTTAGGCGCAGTCGGGGAGCTGTTTTTT. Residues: CASSLDLGAVGELFF. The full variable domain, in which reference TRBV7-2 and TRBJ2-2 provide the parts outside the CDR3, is GAGVSQSPSNKVTEKGKDVELRCDPISGHTALYWYRQSLGQGLEFLIYFQGNSAPDKSGLPSDRFSAERTGGSVSTLTIQRTQQEDSAVYLCASSLDLGAVGELFFGEGSRLTVL.

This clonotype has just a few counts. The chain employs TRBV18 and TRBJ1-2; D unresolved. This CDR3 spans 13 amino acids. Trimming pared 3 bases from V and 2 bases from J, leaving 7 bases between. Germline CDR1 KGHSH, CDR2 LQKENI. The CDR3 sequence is CASSPGENYGYTF. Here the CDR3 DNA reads TGTGCCAGCTCACCTGGGGAGAACTATGGCTACACCTTC.

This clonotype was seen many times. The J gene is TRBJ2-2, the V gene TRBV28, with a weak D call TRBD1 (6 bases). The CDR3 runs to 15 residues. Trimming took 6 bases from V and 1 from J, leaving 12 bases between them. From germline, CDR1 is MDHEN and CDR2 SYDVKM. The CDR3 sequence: CASSLTTGNTGELFF. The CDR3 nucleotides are TGTGCCAGCAGCTTAACGACAGGGAACACCGGGGAGCTGTTTTTT.

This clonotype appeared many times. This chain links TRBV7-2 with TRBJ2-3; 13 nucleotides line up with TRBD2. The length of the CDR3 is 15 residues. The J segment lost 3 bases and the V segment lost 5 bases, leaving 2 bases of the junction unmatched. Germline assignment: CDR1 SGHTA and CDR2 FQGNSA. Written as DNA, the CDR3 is TGTGCCAGCAGCGAGACTAGCGGGAGGACAGATACGCAGTATTTT. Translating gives CASSETSGRTDTQYF.

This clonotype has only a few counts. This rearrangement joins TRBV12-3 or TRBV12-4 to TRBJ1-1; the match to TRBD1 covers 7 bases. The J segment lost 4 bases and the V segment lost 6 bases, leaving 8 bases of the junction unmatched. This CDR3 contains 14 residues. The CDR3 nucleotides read TGTGCCAGCAGACCCGGGACAGCTAGCACTGAAGCTTTCTTT. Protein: CASRPGTASTEAFF.

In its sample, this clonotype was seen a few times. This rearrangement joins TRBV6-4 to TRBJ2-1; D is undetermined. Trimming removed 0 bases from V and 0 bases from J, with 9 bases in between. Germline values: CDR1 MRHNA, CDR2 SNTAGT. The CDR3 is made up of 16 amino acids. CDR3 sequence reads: CASSDSQASSYNEQFF. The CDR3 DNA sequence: TGTGCCAGCAGTGACTCTCAGGCTAGCTCCTACAATGAGCAGTTCTTC.

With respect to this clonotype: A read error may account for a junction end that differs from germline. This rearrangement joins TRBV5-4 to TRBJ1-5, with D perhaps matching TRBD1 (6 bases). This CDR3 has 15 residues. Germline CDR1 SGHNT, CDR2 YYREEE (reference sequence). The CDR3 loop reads CSSSLRQVKNQPQHF. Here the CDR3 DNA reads TGTTCCAGCAGCTTGAGACAGGTAAAAAATCAGCCCCAGCATTTT.

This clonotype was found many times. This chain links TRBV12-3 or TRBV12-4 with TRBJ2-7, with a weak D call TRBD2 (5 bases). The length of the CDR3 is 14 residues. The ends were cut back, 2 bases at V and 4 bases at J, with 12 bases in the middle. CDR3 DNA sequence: TGTGCCAGCAGTTTATTGCCGGGAAAATACGAGCAGTACTTC. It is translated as CASSLLPGKYEQYF.

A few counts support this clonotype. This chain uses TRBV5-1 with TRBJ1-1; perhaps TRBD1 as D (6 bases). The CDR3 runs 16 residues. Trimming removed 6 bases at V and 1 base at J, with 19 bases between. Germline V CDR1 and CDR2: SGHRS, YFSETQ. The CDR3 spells CASNPGAGAGNTEAFF. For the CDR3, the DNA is TGCGCCAGCAACCCCGGGGCAGGGGCAGGGAACACTGAAGCTTTCTTT.

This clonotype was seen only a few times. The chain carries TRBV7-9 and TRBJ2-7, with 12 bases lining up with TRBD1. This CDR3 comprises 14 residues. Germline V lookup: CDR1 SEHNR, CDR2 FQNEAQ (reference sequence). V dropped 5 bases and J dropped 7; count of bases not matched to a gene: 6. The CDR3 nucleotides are TGTGCCAGCAGCCGGGGACAGGGGGCCGGGGAGCAGTACTTC. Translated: CASSRGQGAGEQYF.

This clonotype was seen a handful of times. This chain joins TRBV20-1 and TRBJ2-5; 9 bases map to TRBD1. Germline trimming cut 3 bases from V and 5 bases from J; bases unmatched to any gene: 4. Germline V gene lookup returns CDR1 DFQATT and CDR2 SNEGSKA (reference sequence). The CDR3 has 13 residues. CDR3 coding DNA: TGCAGTGCTAGGGGACAGGGTGAGGAGACCCAGTACTTC. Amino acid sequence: CSARGQGEETQYF.

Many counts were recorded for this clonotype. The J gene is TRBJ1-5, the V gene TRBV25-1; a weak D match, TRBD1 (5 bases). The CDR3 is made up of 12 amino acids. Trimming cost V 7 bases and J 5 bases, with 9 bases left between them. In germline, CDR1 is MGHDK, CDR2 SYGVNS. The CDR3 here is CASTGGDQPQHF. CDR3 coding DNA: TGTGCCAGCACCGGGGGGGATCAGCCCCAGCATTTT.

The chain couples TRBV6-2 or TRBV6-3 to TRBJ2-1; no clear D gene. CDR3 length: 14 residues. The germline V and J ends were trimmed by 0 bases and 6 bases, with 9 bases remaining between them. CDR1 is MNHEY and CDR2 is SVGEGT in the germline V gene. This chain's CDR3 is CASSYSFQVNEQFF. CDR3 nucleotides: TGTGCCAGCAGTTACTCGTTCCAGGTCAATGAGCAGTTCTTC.

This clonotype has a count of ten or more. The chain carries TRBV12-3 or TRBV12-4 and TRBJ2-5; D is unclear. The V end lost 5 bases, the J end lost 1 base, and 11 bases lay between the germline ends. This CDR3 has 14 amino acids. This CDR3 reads CASSPRLSQETQYF. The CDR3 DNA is TGTGCCAGCAGTCCACGGTTGTCCCAAGAGACCCAGTACTTC.

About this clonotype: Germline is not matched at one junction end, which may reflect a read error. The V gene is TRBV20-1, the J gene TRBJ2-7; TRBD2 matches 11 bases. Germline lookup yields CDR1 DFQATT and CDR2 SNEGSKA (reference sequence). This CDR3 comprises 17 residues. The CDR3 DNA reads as TGCTGTGCTAGAGATGGGACTAGCGGCCGTCCTTCCTACGAGCAGTACTTC. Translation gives CCARDGTSGRPSYEQYF.

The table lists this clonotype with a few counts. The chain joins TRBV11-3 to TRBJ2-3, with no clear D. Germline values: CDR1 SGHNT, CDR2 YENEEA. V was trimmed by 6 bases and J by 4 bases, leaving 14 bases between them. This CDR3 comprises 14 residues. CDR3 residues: CASSPWVSADTQYF. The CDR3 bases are TGTGCCAGCAGTCCCTGGGTTTCTGCAGATACGCAGTATTTT.

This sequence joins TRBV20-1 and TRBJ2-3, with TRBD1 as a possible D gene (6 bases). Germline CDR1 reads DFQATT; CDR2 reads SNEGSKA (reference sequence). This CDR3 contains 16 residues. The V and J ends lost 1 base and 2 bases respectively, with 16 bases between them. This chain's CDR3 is CSARARQAQYTDTQYF. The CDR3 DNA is TGCAGTGCTAGAGCTCGACAGGCGCAGTACACAGATACGCAGTATTTT.

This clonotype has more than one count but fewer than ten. CDR3 DNA sequence: TGTGCCAGCAGTTTGGGTTGGTCACAGGGCCTTAGGCAGCCCCAGCATTTT. Residues: CASSLGWSQGLRQPQHF. V usage is TRBV12-3 or TRBV12-4 and J usage is TRBJ1-5, with D maybe TRBD1 (6 bases). Between the trimmed V and J ends, which lost 3 bases and 7 bases, there was a span of 22 bases. The CDR3 consists of 17 residues.

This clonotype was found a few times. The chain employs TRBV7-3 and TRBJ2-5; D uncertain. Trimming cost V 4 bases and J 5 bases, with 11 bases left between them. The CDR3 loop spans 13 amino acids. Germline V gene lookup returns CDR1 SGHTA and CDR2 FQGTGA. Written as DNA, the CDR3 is TGTGCCAGCAGCTCGAGCCTTTACGAGACCCAGTACTTC. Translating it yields CASSSSLYETQYF. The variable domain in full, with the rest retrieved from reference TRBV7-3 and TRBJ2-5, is GAGVSQTPSNKVTEKGKYVELRCDPISGHTALYWYRQSLGQGPEFLIYFQGTGAADDSGLPNDRFFAVRPEGSVSTLKIQRTERGDSAVYLCASSSSLYETQYFGPGTRLLVL.

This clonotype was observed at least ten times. The CDR3 DNA follows: TGTGCCAGCAGTTATCGCAGGGGGAGCGGCGAGCAGTACTTC. Amino acids: CASSYRRGSGEQYF. The chain couples TRBV27 to TRBJ2-7, with 7 bases fitting TRBD1. CDR3 length: 14 amino acids. V lost 4 bases, J lost 6 bases, and 9 bases stayed unmatched. The germline V gene encodes CDR1 MNHEY and CDR2 SMNVEV (reference sequence).